These 21 T cell receptor beta chains share one sample of origin, sequenced in a study of blood T cell repertoires in COVID-19. TCRdb keeps only in-frame clones here, not all; method: immunoSEQ multiplex PCR. The sample shows over 400,000 clones, roughly nine tenths of them seen only once. Input material: PBMCs or T cells enriched from blood (not recorded which). The source is a woman in her sixties who had recovered from COVID-19.

The chain is built from TRBV30 and TRBJ2-1; 7 bases align to TRBD1. The CDR3 extends over 12 amino acids. V gave up 0 bases and J gave up 15 bases; unmatched junction bases: 8. Germline CDR1 GTSNPN, CDR2 SVGIG (reference sequence). For the CDR3, the DNA is TGTGCCTGGAGTGTAGCCGGACAGGCGGGGTTCTTC. Translation gives CAWSVAGQAGFF.

The gene calls are TRBV3-1 (or the pseudogene TRBV3-2) and TRBJ2-7, with D possibly TRBD2 on 7 matching bases. The germline gives CDR1 LGHDT, CDR2 YNNKEL (reference sequence). The V end was cut by 5 bases, the J end by 3 bases, with 17 bases between. This CDR3 comprises 15 residues. This chain's CDR3 is CASSAAWGGGYEQYV. CDR3 DNA: TGTGCCAGCAGCGCTGCGTGGGGAGGGGGCTACGAGCAGTACGTC.

This chain joins TRBV27 and TRBJ1-6, with D hard to call. The CDR3 consists of 13 residues. Deletions cut 6 bases from V and 1 base from J, with 4 bases between. The germline V gene encodes CDR1 MNHEY and CDR2 SMNVEV (reference sequence). CDR3 DNA sequence: TGTGCCAGCAGGAGGTCCTATAATTCACCCCTCCACTTT. This gives the protein CASRRSYNSPLHF.

V is TRBV7-9 and J is TRBJ1-4, with D perhaps matching TRBD1 (5 bases). Germline V gene data show CDR1 as SEHNR and CDR2 as FQNEAQ (reference sequence). This CDR3 contains 17 residues. Trimming left V 4 bases short and J 4 bases short, with 19 bases between. CDR3 loop: CASSSTGSGDHNEKLFF. The CDR3 DNA reads TGTGCCAGCAGCTCAACTGGCTCGGGGGACCATAATGAAAAACTGTTTTTT.

This rearrangement joins TRBV12-5 to TRBJ2-5; TRBD1 matches 7 bases. This CDR3 is built from 16 residues. Germline-derived CDR1 and CDR2 are LGHNT and FRNRAP. The V and J ends lost 1 base and 1 base, in that order; junction bases with no gene match: 6. CDR3 sequence (DNA): TGTGCTAGTGGTTTGGGGACAGGAGGCGCCCAAGAGACCCAGTACTTC. Translated, it gives CASGLGTGGAQETQYF.

The J gene is TRBJ2-3, the V gene TRBV6-6; tentative D call: TRBD1 (5 bases). Trimming took off 7 bases at V and 5 bases at J, with 19 bases between the two ends. This CDR3 is 15 amino acids long. Germline CDR1 and CDR2: MNHNY and SVGAGI (reference sequence). The CDR3 region has the DNA TGTGCCAGCATTCCCAGGGTGGGGTACGGAGATACGCAGTATTTT. Translated, it gives CASIPRVGYGDTQYF.

V and J are TRBV11-3 and TRBJ1-6, with D unclear. V was cut by 6 bases and J by 5 bases, with 11 bases left in between. CDR3 size: 14 residues. CDR1 SGHNT and CDR2 YENEEA come from the germline V gene. The CDR3 coding sequence is TGTGCCAGCAGGGGCAGCATAAATAATTCACCCCTCCACTTT. It encodes CASRGSINNSPLHF.

This clone came up once. V gene TRBV6-2 or TRBV6-3 combines with J gene TRBJ2-5; 9 positions match TRBD1. The CDR3 length is 18 residues. V trimming: 0 bases; J trimming: 1 base; junction bases outside the gene matches: 9. Germline V CDR1 and CDR2: MNHEY, SVGEGT. CDR3 protein: CASSYSPTETGGQETQYF. The CDR3 region has the DNA TGTGCCAGCAGTTACTCCCCAACCGAGACAGGGGGCCAAGAGACCCAGTACTTC.

The chain combines TRBV7-2 with TRBJ1-2, with a weak D call TRBD1 (5 bases). Trimming left V 2 bases short and J 4 bases short, with 14 bases between. The CDR3 spans 15 residues. Germline CDR1 SGHTA, CDR2 FQGNSA. For the CDR3, the DNA is TGTGCCAGCAGCTTATCGAGTGGCGGGGGCTATGGCTACACCTTC. Translating it yields CASSLSSGGGYGYTF.

DNA for the CDR3: TGCGCCAGCAGCTTGGAGTTAGGGGCGAGCTCTGGAAACACCATATATTTT. Encoded protein: CASSLELGASSGNTIYF. The J gene is TRBJ1-3, the V gene TRBV5-1; the D gene is possibly TRBD1 (5 bases). Germline V gene data show CDR1 as SGHRS and CDR2 as YFSETQ. Deletions cut 0 bases from V and 0 bases from J, with 13 bases between. This CDR3 has 17 residues.

This chain links TRBV3-1 (or the pseudogene TRBV3-2) with TRBJ2-2; no reliable D call. CDR3 length equals 17 residues. CDR1 is LGHDT, CDR2 YNNKEL, per germline (reference sequence). With 0 bases removed from V and 6 bases from J, the gap between germline ends came to 17 bases. For the CDR3, the DNA is TGTGCCAGCAGCCAAGATGGGTGGGCAGGTTTCGCCGGGGAGCTGTTTTTT. Its protein is CASSQDGWAGFAGELFF.

The V and J genes are TRBV5-1 and TRBJ1-1; TRBD1 is a possible D gene (5 bases). The ends were cut back, 3 bases at V and 1 base at J, with 16 bases in the middle. Germline CDR1 and CDR2: SGHRS and YFSETQ. This CDR3 has 16 residues. This CDR3 reads CASSSGDLGGNTEAFF. The CDR3 nucleotides read TGCGCCAGCAGCTCGGGGGACCTCGGGGGGAACACTGAAGCTTTCTTT.

Only a few counts were recorded for this clone. This chain connects TRBV19 to TRBJ1-1; D gene unclear. Germline V gives CDR1 LNHDA, CDR2 SQIVND (reference sequence). V lost 6 bases to trimming and J lost 4 bases, with 6 bases between them. This CDR3 spans 11 amino acids. Here the CDR3 reads CASSGLTEAFF. The CDR3 DNA follows: TGTGCCAGTAGCGGACTCACTGAAGCTTTCTTT.

This clone was seen only a few times. V and J are TRBV20-1 and TRBJ1-2; D is unresolved. CDR1 and CDR2 (germline): DFQATT, SNEGSKA (reference sequence). V was shortened by 5 bases and J by 4 bases, with 8 bases between the two germline ends. The CDR3 is 11 amino acids. The CDR3 protein is CSAEHFYGYTF. DNA of the CDR3: TGCAGTGCTGAGCACTTCTATGGCTACACCTTC.

The CDR3 reads CASSVEGGGNQPQHF. The CDR3, as DNA: TGTGCCAGCAGTGTCGAGGGAGGGGGTAATCAGCCCCAGCATTTT. The chain has TRBV9 and TRBJ1-5; a possible D gene is TRBD1 (6 bases). CDR1 is SGDLS, CDR2 YYNGEE, per germline. V shed 5 bases and J shed 4 bases, with 16 bases lying between them. The CDR3 is made up of 15 amino acids. The full variable domain, in which reference TRBV9 and TRBJ1-5 provide the parts outside the CDR3, is DSGVTQTPKHLITATGQRVTLRCSPRSGDLSVYWYQQSLDQGLQFLIQYYNGEERAKGNILERFSAQQFPDLHSELNLSSLELGDSALYFCASSVEGGGNQPQHFGDGTRLSIL.

The chain joins TRBV5-1 to TRBJ2-2; 12 bases agree with TRBD1. This CDR3 is built from 16 residues. Germline-derived CDR1 and CDR2 are SGHRS and YFSETQ. Trimming cost V 4 bases and J 7 bases; bases outside gene matches: 8. CDR3 sequence: CASSGGTGGIVGELFF. CDR3 in DNA: TGCGCCAGCAGCGGAGGGACAGGGGGCATTGTCGGGGAGCTGTTTTTT.

V usage is TRBV21-1 and J usage is TRBJ2-6; the table's D call, TRBD1, was not checked against the DNA. TRBV21-1 is a known pseudogene. The CDR3 is 16 amino acids. The CDR3 bases are TGTGCCAGCAGAAACCAGGGGAACTCTGGGGCCAACGTCCTGACTTTC. This gives the protein CASRNQGNSGANVLTF.

The chain is built from TRBV28 and TRBJ2-7; 11 bases align to TRBD1. Germline V gene sequence: CDR1 MDHEN, CDR2 SYDVKM. V lost 4 bases, J lost 6 bases, and 5 bases stayed unmatched. CDR3 length: 14 residues. DNA for the CDR3: TGTGCCAGCAGTTCGGGACAGGGGGACCGCGAGCAGTACTTC. Its protein product is CASSSGQGDREQYF.

The V and J genes are TRBV11-3 and TRBJ1-3; no clear D gene. The CDR3 consists of 13 residues. V gave up 4 bases and J gave up 0 bases, with 4 bases separating them. Germline V gives CDR1 SGHNT, CDR2 YENEEA. Here the CDR3 reads CASSSSSGNTIYF. CDR3 coding DNA: TGTGCCAGCAGCTCCAGCTCTGGAAACACCATATATTTT. Full variable domain (rest looked up from reference TRBV11-3 and TRBJ1-3): EAGVVQSPRYKIIEKKQPVAFWCNPISGHNTLYWYLQNLGQGPELLIRYENEEAVDDSQLPKDRFSAERLKGVDSTLKIQPAELGDSAVYLCASSSSSGNTIYFGEGSWLTVV.

The J gene is TRBJ1-1, the V gene TRBV14, with TRBD1 matching over 9 bases. J gave up 11 bases and V 3 bases, and 16 bases lay outside the gene matches. CDR1 SGHDN and CDR2 FVKESK come from the germline V gene. The CDR3 is 16 residues long. The CDR3: CASSHKLGQGAPRAFF. The CDR3 DNA reads as TGTGCCAGCAGCCACAAGCTGGGACAGGGTGCCCCTAGGGCTTTCTTT.

Only one count was recorded for this clone. The CDR3 sequence: CASSGQGARKEKLFF. CDR3 DNA sequence: TGTGCCAGCAGTGGGCAGGGGGCTAGAAAAGAAAAACTGTTTTTT. This sequence joins TRBV27 and TRBJ1-4, with TRBD1 matching 8 bases. With V trimmed by 5 bases and J by 8 bases, 10 bases remained unmatched. CDR3 length equals 15 residues. Germline V gene data show CDR1 as MNHEY and CDR2 as SMNVEV (reference sequence).